This T cell receptor (beta chain) was retrieved from a study of CD4 T cells in relation to SARS-CoV-2 and coronaviruses. Per germline, CDR1 KGHDR and CDR2 SFDVKD. V lost 9 bases, J lost 0 bases, and 8 bases lay in between. This CDR3 is 13 amino acids long. Unexposed donor CD4+ T cells date from about 2011-2018, before the COVID-19 pandemic. Using immunoSEQ multiplex PCR, the repertoire was profiled, and TCRdb retains in-frame clones only, with some absent. The data show 60,000 or so clones, approximately 94% seen once. This receptor was taken from a human donor in good health. V usage is TRBV24-1 and J usage is TRBJ2-1, with no clear D. The specimen sequenced was naive CD4+ T cells from PBMCs. Noted subset: naive CD4+ T cells isolated by negative enrichment. CDR3 DNA: TGTGCCACCGGCGAGAGCTCCTACAATGAGCAGTTCTTC. Its protein is CATGESSYNEQFF.